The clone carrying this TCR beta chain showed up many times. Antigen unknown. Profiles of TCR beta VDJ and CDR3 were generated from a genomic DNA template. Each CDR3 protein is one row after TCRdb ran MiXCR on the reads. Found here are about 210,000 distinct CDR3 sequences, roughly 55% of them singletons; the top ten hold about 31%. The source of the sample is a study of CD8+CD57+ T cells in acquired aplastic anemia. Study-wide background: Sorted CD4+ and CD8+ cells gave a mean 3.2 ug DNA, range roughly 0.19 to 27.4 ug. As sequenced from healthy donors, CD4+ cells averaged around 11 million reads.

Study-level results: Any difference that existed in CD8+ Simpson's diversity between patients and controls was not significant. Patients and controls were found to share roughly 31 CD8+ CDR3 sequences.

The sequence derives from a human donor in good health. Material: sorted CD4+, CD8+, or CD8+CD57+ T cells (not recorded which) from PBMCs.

As DNA, the CDR3 is TGTGCCAGCAGCCAGTCACTAGAAGCAGATACGCAGTATTTT. This sequence encodes CASSQSLEADTQYF. This sequence joins TRBV4-2 and TRBJ2-3; D possibly corresponds to TRBD2 (5 bases). The CDR3 has 14 residues. Trimming removed 3 bases from V and 4 bases from J, with 11 bases in between. Germline values: CDR1 LGHNA, CDR2 YNFKEQ.